This is a list of T cell receptor beta chains from one sample in a study of blood T cell repertoires in COVID-19. TCRdb keeps only in-frame clones here, not all; method: immunoSEQ multiplex PCR. The sample lists just over 650,000 clones, 85% to 90% occurring once. Material: peripheral blood. These receptors were collected from a woman younger than 35 with acute or convalescent COVID-19. The CDR3 runs from the conserved cysteine through the conserved F or W. Each record gives: clone size, D gene, V gene, J gene, CDR3 DNA, CDR3 protein. D genes are given only for firm matches. Rows give clone size only sometimes, using once, few, many, or a class for an expanded clone.

>NA|NA|TRBV10-3|TRBJ1-2
TGTGCCATCAGTGAGTCTAGGGCAGGGGATAGCTACACCTTC
CAISESRAGDSYTF
>NA|TRBD1|TRBV19|TRBJ1-1
TGTGCCAGTAGTATAGATTGGGGACAGGGGGCGGGTACTGAAGCTTTCTTT
CASSIDWGQGAGTEAFF
>NA|NA|TRBV5-1|TRBJ1-1
TGCGCCAGCAGTCAAGGGGAGAACACTGAAGCTTTCTTT
CASSQGENTEAFF
>NA|NA|TRBV28|TRBJ1-1
TGTGCCAGCAGTCGACCGACAGGCGAGAACACTGAAGCTTTCTTT
CASSRPTGENTEAFF
>NA|NA|TRBV21-1|TRBJ2-2
TGTGCCAGCAGCAAAGGAGAGGGACCTAGCGGACGAACCGGGGAGCTGTTTTTT
CASSKGEGPSGRTGELFF
>NA|TRBD1|TRBV20-1|TRBJ1-3
TGCAGTGCTAGTGGGACAGGGAACGGAAAGGACACCATATATTTT
CSASGTGNGKDTIYF
>NA|NA|TRBV5-1|TRBJ1-6
TGCGCCAGCAGCTTGGTAGGGGCCGAAGATTCACCCCTCCACTTT
CASSLVGAEDSPLHF
>once|TRBD1|TRBV7-9|TRBJ2-7
TGTGCCAGCAGCCCCCCCCCAGGACAGGGCTACGAGCAGTACTTC
CASSPPPGQGYEQYF
>NA|TRBD1|TRBV19|TRBJ1-1
TGTGCCAGTAGTACCAGAAAACTGACAGGGGACCCTGAAGCTTTCTTT
CASSTRKLTGDPEAFF
>NA|TRBD1|TRBV5-8|TRBJ2-4
TGTGCCAGCGCTACGGGACAGTTTTTGATCAAAAACATTCAGTACTTC
CASATGQFLIKNIQYF
>NA|NA|TRBV19|TRBJ2-7
TGTGCCAGTAGTGTAACAGCAACCTTGGGCGAGCAGTACTTC
CASSVTATLGEQYF
>few|NA|TRBV6-5|TRBJ1-1
TGTGCCAGCAGGGAGAGCGTCACTGAAGCTTTCTTT
CASRESVTEAFF
>NA|TRBD1|TRBV11-1|TRBJ1-1
TGTGCCAGCAGCTCTACAGGGGTCACTGAAGCTTTCTTT
CASSSTGVTEAFF
>NA|TRBD2|TRBV9|TRBJ2-7
TGTGCCAGCACCCGGGGTAGCGGGGGGGCAAGGGAAGAGCAGTACTTC
CASTRGSGGAREEQYF
>NA|TRBD2|TRBV9|TRBJ2-1
TGTGCCAGCAGCTTGCTAGCGGGGTTTTATGAGCAGTTCTTC
CASSLLAGFYEQFF
>NA|NA|TRBV9|TRBJ2-2
TGTGCCAGCAGCGTAGATACCGGGGGACCCGGGGAGCTGTTTTTT
CASSVDTGGPGELFF
>few|TRBD1|TRBV30|TRBJ1-2
TGTGCCTGGAGGAATACAGGGGGCCTCTATGGCTACACCTTC
CAWRNTGGLYGYTF
>NA|NA|TRBV5-8|TRBJ2-2
TGTGCCAGCAGCCAACCGAGGGTAACCGGGGAGCTGTTTTTT
CASSQPRVTGELFF
>NA|NA|TRBV7-3|TRBJ1-2
TGTGCCAGCAGCTCACTCGGAGTTTCTGGCTACACCTTC
CASSSLGVSGYTF
>NA|NA|TRBV9|TRBJ2-1
TGTGCCAGCAGCGTCGGGGGAAACTCCTACAATGAGCAGTTCTTC
CASSVGGNSYNEQFF
>NA|NA|TRBV19|TRBJ1-2
TGTGCCAGTAGTATGTTCTACTATGGCTACACCTTC
CASSMFYYGYTF